Listed below are T cell receptor beta chains from one sample, sequenced in a study of response to subunit inactivated influenza vaccine. From the RT-PCR reads, TCRdb called clonotypes with MiXCR, one entry per CDR3 protein. This sample has 500,000 to 600,000 distinct CDR3 sequences, with 16% found just once. The sample here was CD4+ T cells sorted from PBMCs, taken 23 to 25 months after vaccination. These receptors originate from a man aged 50 to 69 who received an inactivated influenza vaccine. Both conserved end residues are part of each CDR3. The D gene is left open where the match is weak. Clone size is given for some rows only: seen once, a few or many times, or a class if the clone is expanded.

TRBV6-2/TRBV6-3	NA	13	TRBJ2-7	NA	TGTGCCAGCAGTTTGGCTGATACGAGGGTCCCGTACTTC	CASSLADTRVPYF
TRBV7-9	NA	15	TRBJ2-5	TRBD1	TGTGCCAGCAGCCTAGTGGGACAGCCGGATGAGACCCAGTACTTC	CASSLVGQPDETQYF
TRBV15	few	14	TRBJ1-1	TRBD1	TGTGCCACCAGCAGGACAGGGGTGAACACTGAAGCTTTCTTT	CATSRTGVNTEAFF
TRBV20-1	few	14	TRBJ1-6	NA	TGCAGTGCTAGAGATGCCAGGGGTGGCTCACCCCTCCACTTT	CSARDARGGSPLHF
TRBV3-1	NA	16	TRBJ2-1	TRBD2	TGTGCCAGCAGCCAAGATCGGCTAGCGGGAGACAATGAGCAGTTCTTC	CASSQDRLAGDNEQFF
TRBV28	NA	16	TRBJ2-3	NA	TGTGCCAGCAGTTCGACAGCGAGGTATAGCACAGATACGCAGTATTTT	CASSSTARYSTDTQYF
TRBV11-2	few	15	TRBJ2-1	TRBD1	TGTGCCAGCAGCTTAGATAGGGACAGGGGCAATGAGCAGTTCTTC	CASSLDRDRGNEQFF
TRBV29-1	many	13	TRBJ2-1	NA	TGCAGCGTTGTGGGGGGGGGCCACAATGAGCAGTTCTTC	CSVVGGGHNEQFF
TRBV4-3	NA	14	TRBJ1-6	NA	TGCGCCAGCAGCCAGAACAGGGATAATTCACCCCTCCACTTT	CASSQNRDNSPLHF
TRBV6-2/TRBV6-3	few	14	TRBJ2-2	NA	TGTGCCAGCAGGCCAGGACAGTACACCGGGGAGCTGTTTTTT	CASRPGQYTGELFF
TRBV12-3/TRBV12-4	NA	14	TRBJ1-1	TRBD1	TGTGCCAGCAGTGGACAGGGGGCGAACACTGAAGCTTTCTTT	CASSGQGANTEAFF
TRBV7-9	NA	15	TRBJ2-5	NA	TGTGCCAGCAGCTTAGGTGGCAGTAGGGAAGAGACCCAGTACTTC	CASSLGGSREETQYF
TRBV4-3	few	13	TRBJ2-7	NA	TGCGCCAGCAGCCAAGAGAGACATCGCGAGCAGTACTTC	CASSQERHREQYF
TRBV28	few	14	TRBJ2-5	NA	TGTGCCGTTGGGGGTAGACCATCTCAAGAGACCCAGTACTTC	CAVGGRPSQETQYF
TRBV2	few	17	TRBJ2-3	NA	TGTGCCAGCAGGATCCGAATCCCAGGAGAGAGTACAGATACGCAGTATTTT	CASRIRIPGESTDTQYF
TRBV29-1	NA	11	TRBJ2-7	NA	TGCAGCGTTCGGGGGAACTACGAGCAGTACTTC	CSVRGNYEQYF
TRBV7-8	few	17	TRBJ2-3	TRBD1	TGTGCCAGCAGCGCCCGACAGGGGATGGGAGGCACAGATACGCAGTATTTT	CASSARQGMGGTDTQYF
TRBV24-1	NA	16	TRBJ2-3	TRBD1	TGTGCCACCAGTGAAACCGGGACAGGGATGGCAGATACGCAGTATTTT	CATSETGTGMADTQYF
TRBV12-3/TRBV12-4	once	18	TRBJ2-7	NA	TGTACCAGCAGTTTCTTTCCCCCGGGCGGGACGGTGATCTACGAGCAGTACTTC	CTSSFFPPGGTVIYEQYF
TRBV5-1	few	16	TRBJ2-1	TRBD2	TGCGCCAGCAGCTTGGAAACTAGCGGGGGGGCGTATGAGCAGTTCTTC	CASSLETSGGAYEQFF
TRBV29-1	few	10	TRBJ2-1	NA	TGCAGCGTTGGTCTCAGTGAGCAGTTCTTC	CSVGLSEQFF
TRBV2	NA	16	TRBJ1-3	NA	TGTGCCAGCAGTGACTTGGGGACGGACTCTGGAAACACCATATATTTT	CASSDLGTDSGNTIYF
TRBV20-1	few	12	TRBJ2-5	NA	TGCAGTGGGAAGCAGGGGTCAGAGACCCAGTACTTC	CSGKQGSETQYF
TRBV7-9	once	13	TRBJ2-5	NA	TGTGCCAGCAGCTCGGACGCAAAAGAGACCCAGTACTTC	CASSSDAKETQYF
TRBV29-1	NA	14	TRBJ2-5	TRBD1	TGCAGCGTTGTTGGGACAGGGGCAATAGAGACCCAGTACTTC	CSVVGTGAIETQYF
TRBV4-3	NA	18	TRBJ2-2	NA	TGCGCCAGCAGCCCAAAGGGGCGAAGCGGAACGAACACCGGGGAGCTGTTTTTT	CASSPKGRSGTNTGELFF
TRBV20-1	few	12	TRBJ1-1	TRBD1	TGCAGTGCTAGTAGGGGGCAAGGTGAAGCTTTCTTT	CSASRGQGEAFF
TRBV6-1	few	15	TRBJ2-7	TRBD2	TGTGCCAGCACCCCAGGGCGGGGGGCGATTTACGAGCAGTACTTC	CASTPGRGAIYEQYF
TRBV4-1	many	17	TRBJ2-5	NA	TGCGCCAGCAGCCACCCCCGTTCAGGAGGATTCGGAGAGACCCAGTACTTC	CASSHPRSGGFGETQYF
TRBV12-3/TRBV12-4	NA	14	TRBJ2-7	NA	TGTGCCAGCAGCCCGACAGGGAGGTGGGACGAGCAGTACTTC	CASSPTGRWDEQYF
TRBV12-3/TRBV12-4	many	11	TRBJ2-5	TRBD2	TGTGCCAGCAGAGAGAGCGGGGCCCAGTACTTC	CASRESGAQYF
TRBV2	few	15	TRBJ2-1	NA	TGTGCCAGCAGCTCTACGCGTCGATTGTCCCATGAGCAGTTCTTC	CASSSTRRLSHEQFF
TRBV7-2	many	16	TRBJ2-2	TRBD1	TGTGCCAGCAGCTTAGGACAGGGGGTTATTAAAGGGGAGCTGTTTTTT	CASSLGQGVIKGELFF
TRBV10-2	NA	15	TRBJ1-5	NA	TGCGCCAGCAGTGAATCCAGAACCAACAATCAGCCCCAGCATTTT	CASSESRTNNQPQHF
TRBV12-3/TRBV12-4	NA	18	TRBJ2-6	NA	TGTGCCAGCAGTTCTCCCCGGCAGGATAACTCTGGGGCCAACGTCCTGACTTTC	CASSSPRQDNSGANVLTF
TRBV9	NA	16	TRBJ2-3	TRBD2	TGTGCCAGCAGCGTAGTAGCGGGAAGTGAGGTAGATACGCAGTATTTT	CASSVVAGSEVDTQYF
TRBV30	few	13	TRBJ1-4	NA	TGTGCCTGGACGGTTGGGCCTAGTGAAAAACTGTTTTTT	CAWTVGPSEKLFF
TRBV4-3	NA	15	TRBJ2-2	NA	TGCGCCAGCAGCCAGGGTCTTGGGGGAGTCGGGGAGCTGTTTTTT	CASSQGLGGVGELFF
TRBV6-2/TRBV6-3	few	15	TRBJ2-7	TRBD1	TGTGCCAGCAGCTTCAACTCAGGGGGCCCCTACGAGCAGTACTTC	CASSFNSGGPYEQYF
TRBV12-3/TRBV12-4	few	15	TRBJ2-7	TRBD2	TGTGCCAGCAGTACAGGACTAGCCGCTGCCTACGAGCAGTACTTC	CASSTGLAAAYEQYF
TRBV11-2	NA	21	TRBJ2-7	TRBD2	TGTGCCAGCAGCTCCTCCACATCTAGCGGGAGGGCCGAGGCGGAAAGCTACGAGCAGTACTTC	CASSSSTSSGRAEAESYEQYF
TRBV5-1	few	16	TRBJ2-1	NA	TGCGCCAGCAGCTCAAGACAAGCTCGCTCCTACAATGAGCAGTTCTTC	CASSSRQARSYNEQFF
TRBV6-1	NA	15	TRBJ2-5	TRBD2	TGTGCCAGCAGTAGAGGACTAGCGAACCAAGAGACCCAGTACTTC	CASSRGLANQETQYF
TRBV4-3	many	17	TRBJ2-6	NA	TGCGCCAGCAGCCAAAATCTCGTGGGGTTTGGGGCCAACGTCCTGACTTTC	CASSQNLVGFGANVLTF
TRBV2	NA	14	TRBJ2-7	TRBD1	TGTGCCAGCGCCCGGGACAGTTATTCCTACGAGCAGTACTTC	CASARDSYSYEQYF
TRBV12-3/TRBV12-4	NA	13	TRBJ1-1	TRBD1	TGTGCCAGCAGTTTAAACCAGGGGGACGCGGCTTTCTTT	CASSLNQGDAAFF
TRBV12-3/TRBV12-4	NA	11	TRBJ2-7	NA	TGTGCCAGCAGTTTTAGGACGGAGCAGTACTTC	CASSFRTEQYF
TRBV14	NA	16	TRBJ2-1	TRBD2	TGTGCCAGCAGCCAAGGGACTAGCGGGAGTTTCAATGAGCAGTTCTTC	CASSQGTSGSFNEQFF
TRBV4-3	NA	17	TRBJ1-2	NA	TGCGCCAGCAGCCAAGGCACCGGGACACAAGTTAACTATGGCTACACCTTC	CASSQGTGTQVNYGYTF
TRBV7-8	NA	14	TRBJ2-7	NA	TGTGCCAGCGGTCCGACAGGCAACAGCGACGAGCAGTACTTC	CASGPTGNSDEQYF
TRBV20-1	NA	13	TRBJ2-1	NA	TGCAGTGCTAGAGCTTCCCATAACAATGAGCAGTTCTTC	CSARASHNNEQFF
TRBV20-1	NA	17	TRBJ2-5	TRBD2	TGCAGTGCTAATAGGGTGGGGGGTAGCGGGAGAGGAGGGACCCAGTACTTC	CSANRVGGSGRGGTQYF
TRBV20-1	NA	14	TRBJ1-1	NA	TGCAGTGCTAGAGCCGGACAGACGAACACTGAAGCTTTCTTT	CSARAGQTNTEAFF
TRBV7-9	many	17	TRBJ2-3	NA	TGTGCCAGCAGTATTCTAACTAGCGCTACCAGGGGAGATACGCAGTATTTT	CASSILTSATRGDTQYF
TRBV4-1	few	15	TRBJ1-5	TRBD1	TGCGCCAGCAGTTCCGGGACAGGGGGCAATCAGCCCCAGCATTTT	CASSSGTGGNQPQHF
TRBV18	NA	15	TRBJ2-2	NA	TGTGCCAGCTCACCTGGCGGGACGGCCACCGGGGAGCTGTTTTTT	CASSPGGTATGELFF
TRBV3-1	many	13	TRBJ1-5	NA	TGTGCCAGCAGCCCTAGTCGAGATCAGCCCCAGCATTTT	CASSPSRDQPQHF
TRBV4-1	many	16	TRBJ2-1	NA	TGCGCCAGCAGCCAAGATAGGGCGGGGTCCTACAATGAGCAGTTCTTC	CASSQDRAGSYNEQFF
TRBV6-5	few	15	TRBJ2-7	NA	TGTGCCAGCAGTTACTCCCCAACAGGCTCCTACGAGCAGTACTTC	CASSYSPTGSYEQYF